This section outlines one TCR beta chain sequence together with its context. This sample is drawn from a study of monozygotic twins with inflammatory bowel disease. The CDR3 runs to 16 residues. Germline V gene lookup returns CDR1 SGHNT and CDR2 YYREEE (reference sequence). One entry per CDR3 protein, without DNA, is what TCRdb gives after re-calling the 5' RACE reads. This table holds about 380,000 distinct CDR3 sequences. The receptor comes from a human donor with ulcerative colitis or Crohn's disease, or a healthy co-twin of an affected twin (not recorded which). The sequencing sample was made of blood. The chain couples TRBV5-4 to TRBJ1-4; TCRdb returns TRBD1, unconfirmable since there is no DNA. The CDR3 is CASSLGRGSSGEKLFF.